These 18 T cell receptor beta chains share one sample of origin, sequenced in a study of shared clonotypes between healthy human individuals. Repertoires were generated with immunoSEQ multiplex PCR, while TCRdb's copy carries only in-frame clones and drops some. This sample has more than 450,000 clones; 79% occur once, and the top ten carry around 13%. Material for sequencing was PBMCs. The source is a woman between 40 and 50 years old in good health. Some clones in this sample may be carry-over from other donors' samples.

V gene TRBV10-1 combines with J gene TRBJ2-3, with TRBD1 matching over 8 bases. The V segment lost 1 base and the J segment 4 bases; nucleotides outside the gene matches: 10. The germline gives CDR1 WNHNN, CDR2 SYGVQD (reference sequence). The length of the CDR3 is 17 residues. The CDR3 nucleotides are TGCGCCAGCAGTGAGTTAACCGTGACAGGGGCCTCAGATACGCAGTATTTT. Its protein product is CASSELTVTGASDTQYF.

The chain recombines TRBV7-2 with TRBJ2-1; 9 positions match TRBD2. V lost 5 bases, J lost 9 bases, and 17 bases stayed unmatched. The CDR3 length is 17 residues. Germline V lookup: CDR1 SGHTA, CDR2 FQGNSA. CDR3 protein: CASSPAAGGRALSEQFF. The CDR3 coding sequence is TGTGCCAGCAGCCCCGCCGCGGGCGGGAGGGCCTTGAGTGAGCAGTTCTTC.

The chain carries TRBV9 and TRBJ2-7; TRBD2 agrees at 7 bases. With V trimmed by 7 bases and J by 6 bases, 16 bases remained unmatched. CDR3 length equals 15 residues. CDR1 and CDR2 from the germline V gene are SGDLS and YYNGEE. CDR3 nucleotides: TGTGCCAGCGGTACGGGGCGGGAGAGAATCGGCGAGCAGTACTTC. Residues: CASGTGRERIGEQYF.

This sequence joins TRBV6-1 and TRBJ1-2; TRBD1 might be the D (5 bases). The germline V and J ends were trimmed by 4 bases and 2 bases, with 23 bases remaining between them. Germline assignment: CDR1 MNHNS and CDR2 SASEGT. This CDR3 has 18 amino acids. The CDR3 nucleotides read TGTGCCAGCAGTGCCTACCCGGGACGGAAGACCACAAACTATGGCTACACCTTC. Translation: CASSAYPGRKTTNYGYTF.

V is TRBV5-5 and J is TRBJ1-5, with D tentatively TRBD1 (6 bases). Germline lookup yields CDR1 SGHKS and CDR2 YYEKEE (reference sequence). The germline V and J ends were trimmed by 0 bases and 7 bases, with 14 bases remaining between them. This CDR3 spans 15 amino acids. The CDR3 loop is CASSLGSSGGQPQHF. CDR3 DNA: TGTGCCAGCAGCTTGGGTTCGAGTGGGGGCCAGCCCCAGCATTTT.

The V and J genes are TRBV2 and TRBJ1-1; D unresolved. CDR1 and CDR2 (germline): SNHLY, FYNNEI. The V gene lost 7 bases and the J gene lost 2 bases, with 11 bases spanning the gap. The CDR3 is made up of 13 amino acids. CDR3 DNA sequence: TGTGCCAGCACAGTCAGGCCTAACACTGAAGCTTTCTTT. This translates into CASTVRPNTEAFF.

This clone was counted only a few times. This chain's CDR3 is CASSHRGLAGGTDTQYF. CDR3 nucleotides: TGTGCCAGCAGCCACCGGGGACTAGCGGGAGGAACAGATACGCAGTATTTT. This chain links TRBV9 with TRBJ2-3, with 15 bases aligning to TRBD2. This CDR3 comprises 17 residues. Losses at the gene ends were 4 bases for V and 3 bases for J; bases not matched to a gene: 6. CDR1 SGDLS and CDR2 YYNGEE come from the germline V gene.

The V and J genes are TRBV10-3 and TRBJ2-1, with D perhaps matching TRBD1 or TRBD2 (6 bases each). Per germline, CDR1 ENHRY and CDR2 SYGVKD. Trimming took 2 bases from V and 0 from J, leaving 8 bases between them. The CDR3 is made up of 15 amino acids. Here the CDR3 reads CAISEEGGSYNEQFF. The CDR3, as DNA: TGTGCCATCAGTGAGGAGGGGGGCTCCTACAATGAGCAGTTCTTC.

This clone is a singleton in its sample. V is TRBV5-4 and J is TRBJ2-5; TRBD2 matches 11 bases. Germline V gene sequence: CDR1 SGHNT, CDR2 YYREEE (reference sequence). The length of the CDR3 is 15 residues. With 0 bases clipped from V and 3 bases from J, the junction kept 1 base outside the gene matches. The CDR3 protein is CASSLDSGREETQYF. CDR3 DNA: TGTGCCAGCAGCTTGGATAGCGGGAGGGAAGAGACCCAGTACTTC.

J is TRBJ2-5 and V is TRBV30; TRBD1 aligns across 11 bases. J lost 4 bases, V lost 3 bases, and 13 bases had no gene match. In germline, CDR1 is GTSNPN, CDR2 SVGIG (reference sequence). This CDR3 comprises 17 residues. CDR3 nucleotide sequence: TGTGCCTGGAGGGACAGGGGGCGGCGGGAGGGCACAGAGACCCAGTACTTC. Its protein product is CAWRDRGRREGTETQYF. The whole variable domain, filled in from reference TRBV30 and TRBJ2-5, reads SQTIHQWPATLVQPVGSPLSLECTVEGTSNPNLYWYRQAAGRGLQLLFYSVGIGQISSEVPQNLSASRPQDRQFILSSKKLLLSDSGFYLCAWRDRGRREGTETQYFGPGTRLLVL.

This clone was recorded only once. The genes are TRBV11-1 and TRBJ2-4, with D tentatively TRBD1 (6 bases). Germline assignment: CDR1 SGHAT and CDR2 FQDESV (reference sequence). V lost 5 bases and J 6 bases, leaving 20 bases between the germline ends. CDR3 length equals 16 residues. CDR3 amino acids: CASSPPWAGASNIQYF. In nucleotides, the CDR3 is TGTGCCAGCAGCCCCCCCTGGGCAGGGGCCTCAAACATTCAGTACTTC.

The chain joins TRBV5-1 to TRBJ2-5, with 13 bases matching TRBD2. The CDR3 is 16 residues long. V lost 0 bases to trimming and J lost 2 bases; unmatched junction nucleotides: 1. Germline CDR1 is SGHRS and CDR2 is YFSETQ. The CDR3 spells CASSLVGLAGQETQYF. DNA of the CDR3: TGCGCCAGCAGCTTGGTGGGACTAGCGGGACAAGAGACCCAGTACTTC. Filled out from reference TRBV5-1 and TRBJ2-5, the complete variable domain reads KAGVTQTPRYLIKTRGQQVTLSCSPISGHRSVSWYQQTPGQGLQFLFEYFSETQRNKGNFPGRFSGRQFSNSRSEMNVSTLELGDSALYLCASSLVGLAGQETQYFGPGTRLLVL.

J is TRBJ2-1 and V is TRBV4-1; TRBD1 agrees at 9 bases. The CDR3 totals 17 residues. Germline-derived CDR1 and CDR2 are MGHRA and YSYEKL. V lost 1 base and J lost 0; bases outside the gene matches: 4. The CDR3 DNA sequence: TGCGCCAGCAGCCAAGGTCCGGGACAGGGCTCCTACAATGAGCAGTTCTTC. This translates into CASSQGPGQGSYNEQFF.

This clone has more than one count but fewer than ten. The chain combines TRBV7-9 with TRBJ1-2; D ambiguous. Germline V lookup: CDR1 SEHNR, CDR2 FQNEAQ (reference sequence). This CDR3 comprises 13 residues. V lost 2 bases and J lost 8, with 12 bases in between. CDR3 bases: TGTGCCAGCAGCTTACCTGAATCGGGGGGCTACACCTTC. Residues: CASSLPESGGYTF.

This clone has only a few counts. The J gene is TRBJ1-5, the V gene TRBV30, with no clear D. Germline V gene sequence: CDR1 GTSNPN, CDR2 SVGIG (reference sequence). The ends were cut back, 3 bases at V and 4 bases at J, with 10 bases in the middle. The CDR3 runs 13 residues. The CDR3 coding sequence is TGTGCCTGGAGCGCATCAGTGAATCAGCCCCAGCATTTT. Its protein is CAWSASVNQPQHF.

This rearrangement joins TRBV5-4 to TRBJ2-3; D tentatively fits TRBD1 or TRBD2 (6 bases each). Germline assignment: CDR1 SGHNT and CDR2 YYREEE (reference sequence). This CDR3 spans 15 amino acids. The germline V and J ends were trimmed by 2 bases and 4 bases, with 14 bases remaining between them. In nucleotides, the CDR3 is TGTGCCAGCAGCTTAGGGGGGAGTGCGGCAGATACGCAGTATTTT. It codes for CASSLGGSAADTQYF.

The chain employs TRBV6-5 and TRBJ1-1; 7 positions match TRBD1. Germline V gives CDR1 MNHEY, CDR2 SVGAGI. The CDR3 has 15 amino acids. After removal of 5 bases from V and 5 bases from J, the junction contained 11 bases not matched to a gene. CDR3: CASSAGTELGTEAFF. CDR3 DNA: TGTGCCAGCAGTGCAGGGACAGAGCTAGGGACTGAAGCTTTCTTT.

The CDR3 here is CASSPFSGNTIYF. CDR3 coding DNA: TGTGCCAGCAGCCCCTTCTCTGGAAACACCATATATTTT. The chain is built from TRBV28 and TRBJ1-3, with D unclear. CDR1 is MDHEN and CDR2 is SYDVKM in the germline V gene. Trimming took off 6 bases at V and 0 bases at J, with 6 bases between the two ends. The CDR3 sequence is 13 residues long.